The 26 T cell receptor beta chains listed next were all sequenced from one sample in a study of prognosis after radiotherapy for stage I lung cancer. Multiplex PCR in two rounds served to amplify TCR beta CDR3 from genomic DNA. The authors ran first-round PCR with primers specific to each TRBV and TRBJ gene. TCRdb reprocessed the multiplex PCR reads via MiXCR and lists one record per CDR3 protein. In the table there are over 30,000 distinct CDR3 sequences, roughly a quarter of which are singletons. The sequenced sample was PBMCs, obtained before or after stereotactic body radiation therapy (not recorded which). Receptors originate from a donor over 45 with non-small cell lung cancer.

This clonotype was recorded at least ten times. J is TRBJ1-2 and V is TRBV3-1, with 7 bases identical to TRBD1. The germline gives CDR1 LGHDT, CDR2 YNNKEL (reference sequence). The CDR3 spans 16 residues. J was trimmed by 4 bases and V by 2 bases; bases with no gene match: 10. CDR3: CASSQPQGGAVYGYTF. The CDR3, as DNA: TGTGCCAGCAGCCAACCCCAGGGGGGGGCTGTCTATGGCTACACCTTC.

The chain recombines TRBV14 with TRBJ2-1; no definite D call. Trimming stripped 1 base from V and 6 bases from J, with 10 bases between. CDR3 length: 14 residues. The germline V gene encodes CDR1 SGHDN and CDR2 FVKESK. DNA for the CDR3: TGTGCCAGCAGCCAAGCGGTACTGGGCAATGAGCAGTTCTTC. Protein product: CASSQAVLGNEQFF.

Turning to this clonotype: This may stem from a read error, because a much larger clone lies one nucleotide away. The chain employs TRBV19 and TRBJ2-1; the match to TRBD2 covers 7 bases. CDR1 and CDR2 (germline): LNHDA, SQIVND (reference sequence). The CDR3 consists of 16 residues. CDR3 nucleotides: TGTGTCAGTAGTATAGATCTGGGACTGGGGAGGGATGAGCAGTTCTTC. Residues: CVSSIDLGLGRDEQFF. Full variable domain (remainder filled in from reference TRBV19 and TRBJ2-1): DGGITQSPKYLFRKEGQNVTLSCEQNLNHDAMYWYRQDPGQGLRLIYYSQIVNDFQKGDIAEGYSVSREKKESFPLTVTSAQKNPTAFYLCVSSIDLGLGRDEQFFGPGTRLTVL.

This clonotype was found many times. The chain recombines TRBV3-1 with TRBJ1-1; 10 bases match TRBD1. The V and J ends lost 2 bases and 2 bases, in that order; junction bases with no gene match: 5. CDR3 length: 16 residues. Per germline, CDR1 LGHDT and CDR2 YNNKEL (reference sequence). This CDR3 reads CASSQTDRGRNTEAFF. The DNA of the CDR3 is TGTGCCAGCAGCCAAACTGACAGGGGGCGTAACACTGAAGCTTTCTTT. The complete variable domain, with remaining parts taken from reference TRBV3-1 and TRBJ1-1, reads DTAVSQTPKYLVTQMGNDKSIKCEQNLGHDTMYWYKQDSKKFLKIMFSYNNKELIINETVPNRFSPKSPDKAHLNLHINSLELGDSAVYFCASSQTDRGRNTEAFFGQGTRLTVV.

This clonotype came up many times. CDR3 sequence (DNA): TGTGCCAGCAGCCCCCGGACAGGGCGGATCTACAATGAGCAGTTCTTC. This codes for CASSPRTGRIYNEQFF. This chain connects TRBV7-9 to TRBJ2-1; 8 bases agree with TRBD1. Per germline, CDR1 SEHNR and CDR2 FQNEAQ (reference sequence). The CDR3 loop spans 16 amino acids. The ends lost 5 bases at V and 3 bases at J; junction bases unmatched: 9.

This clonotype has ten or more counts. The rearrangement uses TRBV6-1 and TRBJ2-7; D is undetermined. The germline V gene encodes CDR1 MNHNS and CDR2 SASEGT. This CDR3 comprises 13 residues. Trimming took off 5 bases at V and 0 bases at J, with 8 bases between the two ends. The CDR3, as DNA: TGTGCCAGCAGTACAGCACCCTCCTACGAGCAGTACTTC. Translation gives CASSTAPSYEQYF.

CDR3 protein: CSVKDRGADTQYF. CDR3 in DNA: TGCAGCGTCAAAGACAGGGGCGCAGATACGCAGTATTTT. The V and J genes are TRBV29-1 and TRBJ2-3; 8 bases align to TRBD1. The CDR3 contains 13 residues. Per the germline V gene, CDR1 is SQVTM and CDR2 is ANQGSEA. Losses at the gene ends were 6 bases for V and 4 bases for J; bases not matched to a gene: 6.

This clonotype occurred many times. The chain has TRBV12-3 or TRBV12-4 and TRBJ1-1; possibly TRBD1 for D (6 bases). This CDR3 region has 13 residues. V lost 3 bases and J lost 4, with 9 bases in between. The CDR3 spells CASSLGAATEAFF. The CDR3 region has the DNA TGTGCCAGCAGTTTGGGGGCGGCCACTGAAGCTTTCTTT.

Regarding this clonotype: A junction boundary mismatches the germline segment, possibly from a read error. This chain joins TRBV2 and TRBJ2-5; 8 bases are shared with TRBD2. Germline assignment: CDR1 SNHLY and CDR2 FYNNEI. This CDR3 has 17 amino acids. The CDR3 DNA sequence: TGTGCCTGCAGTGAAGGCCGCATGGGACTAGGGGAAGAGACCGAGTACTTC. Protein product: CACSEGRMGLGEETEYF.

There are many counts of this clonotype. The chain couples TRBV7-2 to TRBJ1-2; D ambiguous. Germline CDR1 reads SGHTA; CDR2 reads FQGNSA. CDR3 length: 15 residues. V was shortened by 1 base and J by 4 bases, with 13 bases between the two germline ends. Here the CDR3 reads CASSLGESAGYGYTF. The CDR3 nucleotides read TGTGCCAGCAGCTTAGGGGAATCGGCAGGCTATGGCTACACCTTC.

The chain carries TRBV6-1 and TRBJ2-1; 15 bases align to TRBD2. Germline V gives CDR1 MNHNS, CDR2 SASEGT. Losses at the gene ends were 6 bases for V and 7 bases for J; bases not matched to a gene: 7. The CDR3 covers 16 residues. CDR3 loop: CASSVGLAGGGNEQFF. The CDR3 DNA is TGTGCCAGCAGCGTTGGACTAGCGGGAGGGGGGAATGAGCAGTTCTTC.

The rearrangement joins TRBV5-6 to TRBJ2-5; D gene uncertain. The CDR3 totals 15 residues. V lost 4 bases, J lost 0 bases, and 13 bases lay in between. Germline lookup yields CDR1 SGHDT and CDR2 YYEEEE. CDR3 loop: CASSPGGSYQETQYF. CDR3 DNA sequence: TGTGCCAGCAGCCCTGGCGGCTCGTACCAAGAGACCCAGTACTTC.

A few counts support this clonotype. A read error may explain this, as a much larger clone is one base away. The chain recombines TRBV6-1 with TRBJ1-6; D gene ambiguous. The CDR3 totals 15 residues. Germline V gene lookup returns CDR1 MNHNS and CDR2 SASEGT. V dropped 8 bases and J dropped 9 bases, with 20 bases sitting between them. The CDR3 reads CASLLGRLLASPLHF. In DNA, the CDR3 is TGTGCCAGCCTGCTTGGGCGGTTGCTTGCTTCACCCCTCCACTTT.

Many counts were recorded for this clonotype. The J gene is TRBJ1-5, the V gene TRBV6-1, with no clear D. The CDR3 extends over 14 amino acids. Trimming removed 5 bases from V and 2 bases from J, with 10 bases in between. Germline lookup yields CDR1 MNHNS and CDR2 SASEGT. Written as DNA, the CDR3 is TGTGCCAGCAGTCCTACCCGGGGCAATCAGCCCCAGCATTTT. Translated: CASSPTRGNQPQHF.

This clonotype showed up many times. The rearrangement links TRBV5-8 to TRBJ2-7, with a weak D call TRBD1 (5 bases). Trimming pared 0 bases from V and 0 bases from J, leaving 7 bases between. The CDR3 is 14 residues long. Germline V lookup: CDR1 SGHTS, CDR2 YDEGEE. The CDR3 is CASSLDQGSYEQYF. The CDR3 nucleotides read TGTGCCAGCAGCTTGGACCAGGGCTCCTACGAGCAGTACTTC.

This clonotype was seen ten or more times. The J gene is TRBJ1-1, the V gene TRBV5-1, with TRBD1 as a possible D gene (6 bases). V shed 6 bases and J shed 1 base, with 19 bases lying between them. Per germline, CDR1 SGHRS and CDR2 YFSETQ. The CDR3 is 16 residues long. Here the CDR3 reads CASTQNAGQKNTEAFF. DNA for the CDR3: TGCGCCAGCACCCAAAACGCGGGACAAAAGAACACTGAAGCTTTCTTT.

The chain recombines TRBV6-1 with TRBJ1-6, with D possibly being TRBD1 (5 bases). The V gene's germline CDR1 is MNHNS and CDR2 SASEGT. V was cut by 6 bases and J by 6 bases, with 24 bases left in between. This CDR3 is built from 18 residues. The CDR3 DNA reads TGTGCCAGCAGCTCCAGCCTGGTTGGGGCGCAAATTAATTCACCCCTCCACTTT. Translated: CASSSSLVGAQINSPLHF.

The sample holds many counts of this clonotype. This chain connects TRBV5-1 to TRBJ2-7; 8 bases match TRBD1. CDR3 length: 15 amino acids. CDR1 is SGHRS, CDR2 YFSETQ, per germline. Losses at the gene ends were 0 bases for V and 2 bases for J; bases not matched to a gene: 4. CDR3 sequence: CASSLAPGGAYEQYF. DNA for the CDR3: TGCGCCAGCAGCTTGGCCCCAGGGGGCGCCTACGAGCAGTACTTC.

To note about this clonotype: A much larger clone sits a single nucleotide away, making a read error possible. No conserved phenylalanine or tryptophan ends this CDR3, so it is likely a read error. CDR3 bases: TGTGCCAGCAGTTACTCGCTCAGGGGGCGCACTGAAGCTTTCTTA. This encodes CASSYSLRGRTEAFL. The chain combines TRBV6-2 or TRBV6-3 with TRBJ1-1; 8 bases align to TRBD1. V dropped 0 bases and J dropped 4; count of bases not matched to a gene: 4. The CDR3 is 15 amino acids. Germline V gene lookup returns CDR1 MNHEY and CDR2 SVGEGT.

This clonotype was seen repeatedly, ten times or more. The genes are TRBV6-1 and TRBJ2-7, with D uncertain. Germline V gene lookup returns CDR1 MNHNS and CDR2 SASEGT. V shed 3 bases and J shed 3 bases, with 0 bases lying between them. The CDR3 is 10 residues long. Here the CDR3 DNA reads TGTGCCAGCAGTGACTACGAGCAGTACTTC. Protein product: CASSDYEQYF.

A note on this clonotype: With only one base between it and a far larger clone, this is likely a read error. The chain links TRBV6-1 to TRBJ2-1, with D perhaps TRBD2 (6 bases). Germline V lookup: CDR1 MNHNS, CDR2 SASEGT. The CDR3 contains 17 residues. CDR3 nucleotides: TGTGCCAACAGTAACTCAAAGCGGGCAGGCTCCTACAATGAGCAGTTCTTC. As protein: CANSNSKRAGSYNEQFF.

Sample share makes this clonotype large. This CDR3 is CASSVAGGSYNEQFF. The CDR3 DNA follows: TGTGCCAGCAGTGTAGCGGGAGGATCATACAATGAGCAGTTCTTC. This sequence joins TRBV2 and TRBJ2-1; the match to TRBD2 covers 10 bases. CDR1 and CDR2 (germline): SNHLY, FYNNEI. J lost 4 bases, V lost 4 bases, and 4 bases had no gene match. The CDR3 spans 15 residues.

Many counts were recorded for this clonotype. The genes are TRBV30 and TRBJ1-5, with D hard to call. V lost 4 bases, J lost 3 bases, and 10 bases lay in between. Germline loops: CDR1 GTSNPN, CDR2 SVGIG (reference sequence). The CDR3 spans 13 residues. DNA of the CDR3: TGTGCCTGGAATGGAGGGATCAATCAGCCCCAGCATTTT. As protein: CAWNGGINQPQHF.

This clonotype was observed many times. The rearrangement links TRBV20-1 to TRBJ1-1, with unresolved D. The CDR3 covers 11 residues. Trimming removed 4 bases from V and 5 bases from J, with 8 bases in between. Germline values: CDR1 DFQATT, CDR2 SNEGSKA (reference sequence). This chain's CDR3 is CSATEGTEAFF. The CDR3 DNA is TGCAGTGCTACGGAGGGTACTGAAGCTTTCTTT.

Note on this clonotype: A far larger clone is a single base away, which makes a read error likely. The chain carries TRBV6-1 and TRBJ1-5; D call uncertain. Germline V gene data show CDR1 as MNHNS and CDR2 as SASEGT. The V end lost 6 bases, the J end lost 8 bases, and 17 bases lay between the germline ends. This CDR3 is built from 14 residues. DNA of the CDR3: TGTGCCAGCAGATACCTCACAGTTAGCGAGCCCCAGCATTTT. Protein sequence: CASRYLTVSEPQHF.

Many counts were recorded for this clonotype. V is TRBV28 and J is TRBJ1-2; D uncertain. From germline, CDR1 is MDHEN and CDR2 SYDVKM. The ends were cut back, 8 bases at V and 4 bases at J, with 11 bases in the middle. The CDR3 has 12 residues. CDR3 coding DNA: TGTGCCAGCTTCGACGGCACCTATGGCTACACCTTC. Its protein product is CASFDGTYGYTF.